This entry lists 8 T cell receptor beta chains sequenced from one sample in a study of glioma-infiltrating T cells. Amplification of TCR alpha and beta CDR3 regions from RNA used iRepertoire nested multiplex PCR. TCRdb analysed the multiplex PCR reads with MiXCR anew, one entry per CDR3 protein. This sample has 100,000 to 150,000 distinct CDR3 sequences, with roughly 24% found just once. The material sequenced was glioma tissue, nonneoplastic brain tissue, or PBMCs (not recorded which). These receptors all stem from a human donor with low-grade glioma or glioblastoma, undergoing nonglioma brain surgery, or in good health (not recorded which).

As concerns this clonotype: The junction shows a germline mismatch at one end, possibly a read error. The rearrangement links TRBV12-3 or TRBV12-4 to TRBJ2-7; TRBD2 matches at 10 bases. The CDR3 has 16 residues. The CDR3 sequence: CASSLVALAGNYKQYF. The CDR3 bases are TGTGCCAGCAGTTTAGTCGCACTAGCGGGAAACTACAAGCAGTACTTC.

Details on this clonotype: One base away lies a much larger clone, so this may be a sequencing read error. This chain uses TRBV10-3 with TRBJ2-3, with D unclear. Germline V lookup: CDR1 ENHRY, CDR2 SYGVKD. The CDR3 sequence is 14 residues long. V shed 11 bases and J shed 0 bases, with 15 bases lying between them. CDR3 region: CAVARGSSTDTQYF. Here the CDR3 DNA reads TGTGCCGTCGCTCGCGGTTCCAGCACAGATACGCAGTATTTT.

This clonotype occurred a few times. With a much larger clone just one base away, this may be a read error. The rearrangement uses TRBV7-2 and TRBJ2-5; no clear D. The V and J ends lost 8 bases and 2 bases respectively, with 18 bases between them. Looked up from germline, CDR1 is SGHTA and CDR2 is FQGNSA. The CDR3 consists of 15 residues. The CDR3 DNA is TGTGCCAGCCGTTCCAGACGAACACAACAAGAGACCCAGTACTTC. Translated: CASRSRRTQQETQYF.

This clonotype was seen more than once but under ten times. The rearrangement joins TRBV5-1 to TRBJ2-1, with D unclear. Germline CDR1 and CDR2: SGHRS and YFSETQ. The CDR3 has 14 residues. The V end lost 2 bases, the J end lost 5 bases, and 11 bases lay between the germline ends. CDR3 amino acids: CASSFVDRNNEQFF. The CDR3 nucleotides read TGCGCCAGCAGCTTTGTGGACCGGAACAATGAGCAGTTCTTC.

This chain uses TRBV5-1 with TRBJ2-7; the match to TRBD1 covers 8 bases. Germline trimming cut 6 bases from V and 5 bases from J; bases unmatched to any gene: 10. Germline lookup yields CDR1 SGHRS and CDR2 YFSETQ. This CDR3 has 14 amino acids. The CDR3 loop reads CASTFQPGQDEQYF. The DNA of the CDR3 is TGCGCCAGCACCTTTCAGCCGGGACAGGACGAGCAGTACTTC. Full variable domain (remainder filled in from reference TRBV5-1 and TRBJ2-7): KAGVTQTPRYLIKTRGQQVTLSCSPISGHRSVSWYQQTPGQGLQFLFEYFSETQRNKGNFPGRFSGRQFSNSRSEMNVSTLELGDSALYLCASTFQPGQDEQYFGPGTRLTVT.

This clonotype came up many times. This CDR3 is CASSSIGPYNEQFF. The CDR3 DNA reads as TGTGCCAGCAGTTCCATTGGACCTTACAATGAGCAGTTCTTC. The chain joins TRBV12-3 or TRBV12-4 to TRBJ2-1; no firm D call. V gave up 4 bases and J gave up 4 bases, with 11 bases separating them. There are 14 residues in the CDR3.

The rearrangement links TRBV19 to TRBJ2-7, with 12 nucleotides matching TRBD1. The trim removed 3 bases at V and 2 bases at J, leaving 5 bases unmatched. The CDR3 covers 16 residues. Germline assignment: CDR1 LNHDA and CDR2 SQIVND (reference sequence). The CDR3: CASSIGGTGGTYEQYF. The DNA of the CDR3 is TGTGCCAGTAGTATCGGGGGGACAGGGGGCACCTACGAGCAGTACTTC. Supplemented by reference TRBV19 and TRBJ2-7, the full variable domain reads DGGITQSPKYLFRKEGQNVTLSCEQNLNHDAMYWYRQDPGQGLRLIYYSQIVNDFQKGDIAEGYSVSREKKESFPLTVTSAQKNPTAFYLCASSIGGTGGTYEQYFGPGTRLTVT.

Details on this clonotype: This may be a read error: a much more frequent sequence differs by one nucleotide. The rearrangement uses TRBV11-2 and TRBJ2-1; 8 positions agree with TRBD2. Germline lookup yields CDR1 SGHAT and CDR2 FQNNGV. The CDR3 is 15 residues long. V gave up 5 bases and J gave up 9 bases; unmatched junction bases: 12. The CDR3 DNA sequence: TGTGCCAGCAGCCCTATTCGGGCTGCGGGGGGTGAGCAGTTCTTC. It codes for CASSPIRAAGGEQFF.